This TCR beta chain was sequenced during a study of shared clonotypes between healthy human individuals (dated by TCRdb to the early 2020s). Regarding the research as a whole: The cohort included three men and a couple of women between 18 and 49 years of age. Leukapheresis yielded between about 0.85 and 10 billion PBMCs per donor. Blood TCR repertoires of 5 or 6 healthy adults were deeply sequenced to estimate repertoire size and the extent of clonotype sharing between individuals. For each donor, three plates each were used for CD4 naive and CD4 memory, two plates were used for CD8 naive, and one plate was used for CD8 memory. Libraries were prepared and TCR repertoires were sequenced by different laboratories using diverse techniques, in order to increase sequencing depth and limit assay-specific biases.

On the study overall, not on this receptor specifically: Naive subsets generally had larger estimated clonotype richness than memory subsets. Sampling was restricted to blood, and TCR repertoires in tissues likely differ from the TCR repertoires found in blood. When a handful of donors were compared, the shared fraction of clonotypes was around 5% for naive CD4, approximately 3.5% for naive CD8, 2.3% for memory CD4, and around 0.4% for memory CD8. Based on pairwise subsampling, the degree of clonotype sharing among donors was expected to be affected by sequencing depth. The small number of donors limited the genetic and exposure-history diversity represented. Clonotypes shared by all four sorted-subset donors showed higher generation probabilities than non-shared clonotypes. Incomplete sequencing was indicated by rarefaction of sorted-subset datasets, despite the large sequencing depth.

The donors were healthy, HIV-negative adults with no recently reported acute infections or vaccinations. Every donor was a Caucasian adult residing in Nashville, Tennessee, USA. CD4+ T cells were enriched by magnetic negative selection, after which naive cells were positively selected on CD45RA and the negative fraction was taken as the memory subset. Blood was collected by leukapheresis, and PBMCs were isolated by Ficoll-Histopaque density gradient centrifugation and then cryopreserved in liquid nitrogen vapor phase. Analytical flow cytometry was used to check the purity and quantity of each magnetically sorted T cell population. From each sorted fraction, genomic DNA was isolated and quantified by UV absorbance on a Nanodrop 2000c. Using the deep immunoSEQ assay, TCR CDR3 regions were amplified from genomic DNA by multiplex PCR. Extracted genomic DNA from each cell subset was spread evenly across all wells of several immunoSEQ 96-well plates, with each plate serving as a replicate. For sorted subsets, each replicate PCR was loaded with about 0.2 ug genomic DNA, equivalent to roughly 30,000 T cell genomes. Purified libraries were quantified with a Qubit 3.0 fluorometer, sized on a Bioanalyzer 2100, and re-quantified with the KAPA Library Quantification kit. A separate single-read 150-cycle Illumina NextSeq 550 flow cell was used to sequence each immunoSEQ 96-well plate. The published analysis was carried out like this. Because the immunoSEQ output held only junctional sequences and lacked quality scores, the filtering could not match the filtering applied to full-length reads. To assign V/J genes and CDR3, sequences were annotated against IMGT germline references using PyIR, a Python wrapper for IgBLAST v1.9. Reads were filtered out if the reads had weak V/J assignments (E-value above 1e-6), no CDR3, stop codons, out-of-frame junctions, or ambiguous translated residues. A V3J clonotype was defined by an identical inferred V gene, J gene, and CDR3 amino acid sequence. To compute the percentage overlap between repertoires, the number of shared unique clonotypes was divided by the size of the smaller repertoire. Repertoire richness was assessed with RTK rarefaction, the Chao1 estimator, and Recon v2.1 estimates of unobserved clonotypes. Generation probabilities for all TCRbeta clonotypes obtained by the gDNA method from four donors were computed using OLGA. The table was pulled from immuneACCESS by TCRdb, which kept in-frame rearrangements only. Such tables lose some clones; where checked, under half of the loss comes from unresolved V genes, and the rest has no known cause. V, J and clone size reflect that table, while D and trimming were determined from the DNA. In all, the sample holds about 1.5 million clones, and nearly 99% of those were seen once. The ten biggest clones cover approximately 0.45% of the sample.

The CDR3 contains 13 residues, cysteine and phenylalanine counted. The entry retains the CDR3 DNA only, 39 bases that are in frame from base 1. CDR1 and CDR2 are drawn from the germline V gene: SGHVS, FQNEAQ. The junction shows trimming of 5 bases on V and 6 bases on J, and the gene matches do not reach 5 bases of it. Comments on this clone: Its antigen is currently not known. No per-base quality is available; no much larger clone lies one base away.

Sequenced input: naive CD4+ T cells sorted from blood. The cell subset or site tag for this specimen amounts to: CD45RA+ positively selected. This receptor was taken from a man aged 25 to 40 in good health. The chain is made from TRBV7-8 and TRBJ1-2, with 8 bases matching TRBD1. At the DNA level, the sequence is TGTGCCAGCAGCCTAGGGACAGGCCATGGCTACACCTTC. It specifies CASSLGTGHGYTF. When the CDR3 is completed using the reference TRBV7-8 and TRBJ1-2 genes on either side, the full variable domain is GAGVSQSPRYKVAKRGQDVALRCDPISGHVSLFWYQQALGQGPEFLTYFQNEAQLDKSGLPSDRFFAERPEGSVSTLKIQRTQQEDSAVYLCASSLGTGHGYTFGSGTRLTVV.